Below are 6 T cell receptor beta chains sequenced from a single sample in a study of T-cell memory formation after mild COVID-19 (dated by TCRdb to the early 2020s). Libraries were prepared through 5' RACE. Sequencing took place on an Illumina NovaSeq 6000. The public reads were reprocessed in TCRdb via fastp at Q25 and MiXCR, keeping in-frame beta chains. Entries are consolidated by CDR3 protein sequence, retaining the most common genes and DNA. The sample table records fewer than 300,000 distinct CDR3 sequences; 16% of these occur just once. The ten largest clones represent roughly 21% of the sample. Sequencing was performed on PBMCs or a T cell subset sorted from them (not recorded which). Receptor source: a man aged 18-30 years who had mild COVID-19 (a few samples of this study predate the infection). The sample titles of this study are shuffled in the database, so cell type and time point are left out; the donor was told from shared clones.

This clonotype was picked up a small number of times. The CDR3 nucleotides read TGTGCCAGCAGCTTGTGGCGGGGGGGAGGCGAGCAGTTCTTC. Translating gives CASSLWRGGGEQFF. The chain couples TRBV7-2 to TRBJ2-1, with TRBD2 identical over 9 bases. The CDR3 sequence is 14 residues long. Germline V lookup: CDR1 SGHTA, CDR2 FQGNSA. V lost 3 bases and J lost 10; bases outside the gene matches: 7.

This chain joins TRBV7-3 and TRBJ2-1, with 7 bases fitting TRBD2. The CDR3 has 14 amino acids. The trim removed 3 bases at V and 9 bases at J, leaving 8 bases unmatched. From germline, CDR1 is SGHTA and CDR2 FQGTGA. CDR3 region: CASSLSGGHSEQFF. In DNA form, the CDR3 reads TGTGCCAGCAGCTTGTCGGGGGGTCACAGTGAGCAGTTCTTC.

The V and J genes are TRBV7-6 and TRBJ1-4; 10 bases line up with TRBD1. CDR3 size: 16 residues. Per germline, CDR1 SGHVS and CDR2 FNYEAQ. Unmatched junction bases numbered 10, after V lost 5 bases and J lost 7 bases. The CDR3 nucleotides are TGTGCCAGCAGCCCACCATCGACAGGGGGCTTTGAAAAACTGTTTTTT. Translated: CASSPPSTGGFEKLFF.

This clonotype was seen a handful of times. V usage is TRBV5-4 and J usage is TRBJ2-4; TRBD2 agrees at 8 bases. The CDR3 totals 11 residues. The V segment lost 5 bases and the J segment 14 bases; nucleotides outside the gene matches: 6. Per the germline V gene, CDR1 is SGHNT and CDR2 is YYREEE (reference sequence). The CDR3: CASRTGGDEYF. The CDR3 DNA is TGTGCCAGCAGAACGGGGGGGGACGAGTACTTC.

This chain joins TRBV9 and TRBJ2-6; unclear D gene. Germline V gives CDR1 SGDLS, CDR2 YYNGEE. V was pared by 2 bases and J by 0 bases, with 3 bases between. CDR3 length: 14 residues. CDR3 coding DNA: TGTGCCAGCAGCGTCTACTCTGGGGCCAACGTCCTGACTTTC. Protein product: CASSVYSGANVLTF.

The CDR3 loop is CASSPTQDSYNQPQHF. CDR3 coding DNA: TGTGCCAGCAGCCCCACCCAGGACAGCTACAATCAGCCCCAGCATTTT. J is TRBJ1-5 and V is TRBV7-8; TRBD1 is a possible D gene (6 bases). CDR3 size: 16 residues. In germline, CDR1 is SGHVS, CDR2 FQNEAQ. Trimming stripped 5 bases from V and 3 bases from J, with 17 bases between.